This T cell receptor (beta chain) was found in a study of Graves' ophthalmopathy and Graves' hyperthyroidism. Findings of the study overall: Most thyroid-expanded clonotypes exceeding 0.001 frequency were also found in blood.

Symptoms, serum thyroxine and TRAb, thyroid ultrasound, and orbital computed tomography formed the diagnostic basis. Note on this clonotype: Its antigen is still unknown.

Scientists amplified the TCR beta CDR3 regions from RNA transcripts. After a first-round RT-PCR with HTBI primers, a second-round multiplex PCR was run. Each CDR3 protein is one row after TCRdb ran MiXCR on the multiplex PCR reads. The data show roughly 400,000 distinct CDR3 sequences, roughly a sixth seen once. This CDR3 has 15 residues. Germline V gives CDR1 SNHLY, CDR2 FYNNEI. V gave up 6 bases and J gave up 0 bases; unmatched junction bases: 5. The rearrangement joins TRBV2 to TRBJ1-3, with 7 bases matching TRBD1. Material for sequencing was peripheral blood. This receptor was taken from an adult woman with stable Graves' hyperthyroidism. As DNA, the CDR3 is TGTGCCAGCAGGGCGGGGACAGACTCTGGAAACACCATATATTTT. Amino acid sequence: CASRAGTDSGNTIYF. The full variable domain, rest sourced from reference TRBV2 and TRBJ1-3, is EPEVTQTPSHQVTQMGQEVILRCVPISNHLYFYWYRQILGQKVEFLVSFYNNEISEKSEIFDDQFSVERPDGSNFTLKIRSTKLEDSAMYFCASRAGTDSGNTIYFGEGSWLTVV.